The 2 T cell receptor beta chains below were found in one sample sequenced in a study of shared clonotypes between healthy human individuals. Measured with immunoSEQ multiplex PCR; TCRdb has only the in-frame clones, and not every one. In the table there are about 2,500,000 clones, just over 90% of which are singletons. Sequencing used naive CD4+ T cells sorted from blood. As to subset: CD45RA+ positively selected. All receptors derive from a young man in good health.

The CDR3 reads CASSLDLARSYEQYF. CDR3 nucleotides: TGTGCCAGCAGCTTAGATCTTGCGCGTTCCTACGAGCAGTACTTC. The rearrangement joins TRBV7-2 to TRBJ2-7; D remains ambiguous. Per germline, CDR1 SGHTA and CDR2 FQGNSA. The V and J ends lost 1 base and 1 base respectively, with 11 bases between them. CDR3 length: 15 residues.

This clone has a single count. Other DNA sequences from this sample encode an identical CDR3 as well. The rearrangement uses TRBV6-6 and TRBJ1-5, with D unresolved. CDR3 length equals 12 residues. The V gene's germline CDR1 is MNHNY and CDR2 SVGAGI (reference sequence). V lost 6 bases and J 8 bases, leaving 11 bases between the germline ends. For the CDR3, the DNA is TGTGCCAGCAGCCAATCCGGGGAGCCCCAGCATTTT. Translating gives CASSQSGEPQHF.